Sequencing of this T cell receptor (beta chain) was carried out in a study of T cell repertoires in cytomegalovirus infection. Study outcomes and limitations: Accumulated public TCR beta family frequency recognized individuals carrying CMV together with the relevant HLA. The study found HLA-C-restricted CMV-specific TCR beta clonotypes dominating the ex vivo response.

The CDR3 totals 14 residues. The V gene's germline CDR1 is LNHNV and CDR2 YYDKDF (reference sequence). The trim removed 9 bases at V and 0 bases at J, leaving 4 bases unmatched. This clonotype occurred many times. As yet, its antigen is unknown. Each CDR3 protein gets one entry after TCRdb re-called the reads with MiXCR. This sample has under 150,000 distinct CDR3 sequences, with 7.5% to 9% found just once. The sequence was obtained from a human donor in good health (CMV status not recorded). Some clones in this sample may be carry-over from other donors' samples. Sequenced material: PBMCs. J is TRBJ1-1 and V is TRBV15; 10 bases line up with TRBD1. The CDR3 reads CATQTGGLNTEAFF. CDR3 nucleotide sequence: TGTGCCACTCAGACAGGGGGCCTGAACACTGAAGCTTTCTTT.